This T cell receptor beta chain was profiled in a study of CD8 T cells in ankylosing spondylitis. Quantitative 5'-RACE was performed with molecular barcodes, and it yielded the TCR beta libraries. TCRdb passed the 5' RACE reads through MiXCR, listing each CDR3 protein once. This table has about 240,000 distinct CDR3 sequences, less than 9.5% appearing once. Germline V gene data show CDR1 as SGHTA and CDR2 as FQGNSA. V shed 3 bases, J shed 0 bases, and the junction held 5 bases outside the gene matches. The CDR3 is 16 amino acids. Of note for this clonotype: Its antigen is still unknown.

Findings and limits, study-wide: What appeared characteristic of ankylosing spondylitis blood was a TCR beta motif of 7 or 8 highly homologous variants. Disease-linked clones reportedly concentrated significantly in matched ankylosing spondylitis synovial fluid.

The TCR sequence derives from a female donor with ankylosing spondylitis or in good health (not recorded which). The sample was blood, either unsorted or a sorted T cell fraction (not recorded which). The chain links TRBV7-2 to TRBJ2-3, with 8 positions matching TRBD2. Here the CDR3 DNA reads TGTGCCAGCAGCTTTCCCCCGGGAGGGAGCACAGATACGCAGTATTTT. Translation: CASSFPPGGSTDTQYF.